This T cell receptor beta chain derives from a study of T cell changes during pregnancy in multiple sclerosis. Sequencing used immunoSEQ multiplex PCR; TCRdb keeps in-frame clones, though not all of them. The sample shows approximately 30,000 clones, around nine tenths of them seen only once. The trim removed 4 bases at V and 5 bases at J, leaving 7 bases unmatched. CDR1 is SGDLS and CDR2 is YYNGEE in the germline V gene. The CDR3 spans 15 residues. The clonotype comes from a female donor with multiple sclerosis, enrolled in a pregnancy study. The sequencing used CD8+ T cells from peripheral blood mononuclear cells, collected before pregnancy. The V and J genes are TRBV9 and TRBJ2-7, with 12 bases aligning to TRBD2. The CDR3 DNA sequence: TGTGCCAGCAGCCCCAGACTAGCGGGAGCCCACGAGCAGTACTTC. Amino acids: CASSPRLAGAHEQYF.